This TCR beta chain was identified in a study of technical replicates of blood from several donors. CDR1 is MGHRA and CDR2 is YSYEKL in the germline V gene. The CDR3 runs to 16 residues. V shed 2 bases and J 4 bases; nucleotides not matched to a gene: 7. Measured with immunoSEQ multiplex PCR; TCRdb has only the in-frame clones, and not every one. In the table there are more than 65,000 clones, nearly 96% of which are singletons. Sequences were obtained from T cells isolated from PBMCs. The origin of this receptor is a human donor in good health. V usage is TRBV4-1 and J usage is TRBJ2-7; TRBD2 aligns across 11 bases. CDR3 nucleotides: TGCGCCAGCAGCCAATTAGCGGGAGGGCCTAAGTACGAGCAGTACTTC. Translating gives CASSQLAGGPKYEQYF.